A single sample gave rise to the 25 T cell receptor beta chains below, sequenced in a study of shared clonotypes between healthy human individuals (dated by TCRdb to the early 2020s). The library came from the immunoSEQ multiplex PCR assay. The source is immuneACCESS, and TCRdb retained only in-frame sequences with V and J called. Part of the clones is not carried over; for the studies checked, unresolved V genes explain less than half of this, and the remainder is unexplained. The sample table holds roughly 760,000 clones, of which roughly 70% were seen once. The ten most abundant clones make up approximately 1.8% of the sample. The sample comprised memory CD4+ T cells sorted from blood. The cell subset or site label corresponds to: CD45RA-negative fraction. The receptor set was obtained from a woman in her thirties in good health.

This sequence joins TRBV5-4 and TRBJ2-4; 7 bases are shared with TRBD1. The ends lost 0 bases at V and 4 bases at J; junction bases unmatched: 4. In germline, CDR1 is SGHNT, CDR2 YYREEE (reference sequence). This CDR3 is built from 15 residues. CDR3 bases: TGTGCCAGCAGCTTGGGAAGGGGGCTGAAAAACATTCAGTACTTC. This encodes CASSLGRGLKNIQYF.

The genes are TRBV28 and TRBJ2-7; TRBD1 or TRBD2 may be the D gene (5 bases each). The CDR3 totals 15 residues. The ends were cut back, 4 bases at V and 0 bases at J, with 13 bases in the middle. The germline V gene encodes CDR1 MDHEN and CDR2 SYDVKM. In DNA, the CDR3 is TGTGCCAGCAGTTCCGGGACCCTGAGCTCCTACGAGCAGTACTTC. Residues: CASSSGTLSSYEQYF.

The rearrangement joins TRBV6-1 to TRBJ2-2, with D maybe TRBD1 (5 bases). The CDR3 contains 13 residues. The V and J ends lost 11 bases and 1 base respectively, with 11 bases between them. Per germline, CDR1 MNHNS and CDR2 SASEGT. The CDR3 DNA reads TGTGCCTCGATCGACAGGAACACCGGGGAGCTGTTTTTT. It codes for CASIDRNTGELFF.

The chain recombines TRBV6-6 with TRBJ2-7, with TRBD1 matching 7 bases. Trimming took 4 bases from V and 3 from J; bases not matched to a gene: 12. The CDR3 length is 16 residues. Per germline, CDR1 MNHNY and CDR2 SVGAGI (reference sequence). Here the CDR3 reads CASSSKTGQLNYEQYF. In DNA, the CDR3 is TGTGCCAGCAGTTCCAAAACGGGACAGTTAAACTACGAGCAGTACTTC.

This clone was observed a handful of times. The CDR3 sequence is CASSDTAGTGANVLTF. The CDR3 DNA reads TGTGCCAGCAGTGACACGGCGGGGACTGGGGCCAACGTCCTGACTTTC. The chain combines TRBV6-1 with TRBJ2-6; tentatively, D is TRBD2 (6 bases). V was shortened by 3 bases and J by 2 bases, with 11 bases between the two germline ends. CDR1 MNHNS and CDR2 SASEGT come from the germline V gene. This CDR3 has 16 residues.

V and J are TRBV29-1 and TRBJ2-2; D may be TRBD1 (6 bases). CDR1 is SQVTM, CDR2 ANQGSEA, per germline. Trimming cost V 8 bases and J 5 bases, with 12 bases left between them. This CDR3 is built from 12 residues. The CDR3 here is CSINRDTGELFF. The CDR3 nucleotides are TGCAGCATTAACAGGGATACCGGGGAGCTGTTTTTT.

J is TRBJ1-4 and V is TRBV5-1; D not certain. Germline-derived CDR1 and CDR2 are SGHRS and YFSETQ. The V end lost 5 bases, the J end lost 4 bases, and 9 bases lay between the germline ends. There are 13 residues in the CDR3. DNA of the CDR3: TGCGCCAGCAGAGTTTCGTTTAATGAAAAACTGTTTTTT. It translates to CASRVSFNEKLFF.

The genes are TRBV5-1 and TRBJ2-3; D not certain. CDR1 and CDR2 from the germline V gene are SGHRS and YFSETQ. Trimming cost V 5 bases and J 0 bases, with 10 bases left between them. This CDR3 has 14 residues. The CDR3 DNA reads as TGCGCCAGCAGGTTAGAGCCCAGCACAGATACGCAGTATTTT. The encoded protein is CASRLEPSTDTQYF.

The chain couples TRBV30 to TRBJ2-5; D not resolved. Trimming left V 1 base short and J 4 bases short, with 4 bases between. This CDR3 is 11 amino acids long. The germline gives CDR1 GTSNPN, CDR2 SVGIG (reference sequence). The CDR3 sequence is CAWSEVETQYF. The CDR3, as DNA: TGTGCCTGGAGTGAGGTAGAGACCCAGTACTTC. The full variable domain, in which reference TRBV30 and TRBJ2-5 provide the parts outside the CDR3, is SQTIHQWPATLVQPVGSPLSLECTVEGTSNPNLYWYRQAAGRGLQLLFYSVGIGQISSEVPQNLSASRPQDRQFILSSKKLLLSDSGFYLCAWSEVETQYFGPGTRLLVL.

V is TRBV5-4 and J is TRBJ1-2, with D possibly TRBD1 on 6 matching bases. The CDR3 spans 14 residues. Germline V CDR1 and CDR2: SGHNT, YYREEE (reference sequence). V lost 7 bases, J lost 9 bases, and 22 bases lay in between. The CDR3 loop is CASRRGGAGSSYTF. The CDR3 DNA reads TGTGCCAGCCGAAGGGGGGGGGCCGGTAGCAGCTACACCTTC.

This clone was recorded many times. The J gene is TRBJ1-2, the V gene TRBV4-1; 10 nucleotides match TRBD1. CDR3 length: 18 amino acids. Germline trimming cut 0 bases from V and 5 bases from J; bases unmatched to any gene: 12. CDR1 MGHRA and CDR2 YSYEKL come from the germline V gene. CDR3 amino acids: CASSQDLPGDRGFYGYTF. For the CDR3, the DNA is TGCGCCAGCAGCCAAGATTTACCCGGGGACAGGGGTTTTTATGGCTACACCTTC.

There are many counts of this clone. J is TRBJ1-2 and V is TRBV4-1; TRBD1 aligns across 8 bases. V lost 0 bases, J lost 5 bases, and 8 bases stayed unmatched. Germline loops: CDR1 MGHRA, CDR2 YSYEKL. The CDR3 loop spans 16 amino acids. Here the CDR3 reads CASSQDGDRPLYGYTF. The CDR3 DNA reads TGCGCCAGCAGCCAAGATGGGGACAGGCCTCTATATGGCTACACCTTC.

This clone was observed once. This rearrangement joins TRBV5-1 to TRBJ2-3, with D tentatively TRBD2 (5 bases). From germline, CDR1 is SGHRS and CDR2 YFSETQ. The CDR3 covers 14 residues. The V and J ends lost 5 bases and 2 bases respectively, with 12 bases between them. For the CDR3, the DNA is TGCGCCAGCAGGGGGAGACTGTCCACAGATACGCAGTATTTT. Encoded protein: CASRGRLSTDTQYF.

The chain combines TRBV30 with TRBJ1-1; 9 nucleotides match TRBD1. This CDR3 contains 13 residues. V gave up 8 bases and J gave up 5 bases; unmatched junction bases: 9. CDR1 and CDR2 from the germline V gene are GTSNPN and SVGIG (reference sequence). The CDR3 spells CARSQGARTEAFF. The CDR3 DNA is TGTGCCAGATCACAGGGGGCGAGAACTGAAGCTTTCTTT.

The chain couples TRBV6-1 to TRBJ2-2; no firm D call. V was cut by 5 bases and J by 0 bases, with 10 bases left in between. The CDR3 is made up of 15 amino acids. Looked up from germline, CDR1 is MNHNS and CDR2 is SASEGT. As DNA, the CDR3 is TGTGCCAGCAGTCCAATCCGGGCGAACACCGGGGAGCTGTTTTTT. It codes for CASSPIRANTGELFF.

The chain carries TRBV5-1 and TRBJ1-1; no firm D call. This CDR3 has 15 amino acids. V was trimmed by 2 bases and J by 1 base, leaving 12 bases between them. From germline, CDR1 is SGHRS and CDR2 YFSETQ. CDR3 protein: CASSLNDDKNTEAFF. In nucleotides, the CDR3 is TGCGCCAGCAGCTTAAACGACGACAAGAACACTGAAGCTTTCTTT.

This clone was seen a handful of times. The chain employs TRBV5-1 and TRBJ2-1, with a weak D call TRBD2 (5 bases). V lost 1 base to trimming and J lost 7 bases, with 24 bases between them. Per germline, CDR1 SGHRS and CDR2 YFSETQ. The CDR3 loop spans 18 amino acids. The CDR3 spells CASSLRLVAFTTGNEQFF. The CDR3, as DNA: TGCGCCAGCAGCTTGCGGTTAGTAGCCTTTACTACGGGGAATGAGCAGTTCTTC.

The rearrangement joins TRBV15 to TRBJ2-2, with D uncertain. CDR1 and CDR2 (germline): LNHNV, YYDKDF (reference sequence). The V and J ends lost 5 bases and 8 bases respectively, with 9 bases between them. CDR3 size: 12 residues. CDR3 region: CATSLSRGELFF. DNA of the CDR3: TGTGCCACCAGCCTCTCGCGAGGGGAGCTGTTTTTT.

The CDR3 protein is CASSFIGQGGEQYF. DNA of the CDR3: TGTGCCAGCAGCTTTATCGGACAGGGGGGCGAGCAGTACTTC. The chain employs TRBV7-2 and TRBJ2-7; the match to TRBD1 covers 10 bases. CDR1 is SGHTA, CDR2 FQGNSA, per germline. The CDR3 has 14 amino acids. V dropped 3 bases and J dropped 6; count of bases not matched to a gene: 5.

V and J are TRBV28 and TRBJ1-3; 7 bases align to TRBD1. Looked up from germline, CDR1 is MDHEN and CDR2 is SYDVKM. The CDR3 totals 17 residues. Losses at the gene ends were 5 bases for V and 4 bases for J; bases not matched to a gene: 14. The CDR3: CASSPGAGGFGGNTIYF. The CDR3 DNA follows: TGTGCCAGCAGTCCCGGGGCAGGGGGTTTTGGGGGAAACACCATATATTTT.

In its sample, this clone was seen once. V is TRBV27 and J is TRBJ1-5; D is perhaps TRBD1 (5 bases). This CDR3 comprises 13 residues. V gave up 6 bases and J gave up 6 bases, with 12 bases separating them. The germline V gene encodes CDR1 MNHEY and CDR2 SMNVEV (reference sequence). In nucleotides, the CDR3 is TGTGCCAGCAGGGGCCCTGGGGGTCAGCCCCAGCATTTT. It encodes CASRGPGGQPQHF.

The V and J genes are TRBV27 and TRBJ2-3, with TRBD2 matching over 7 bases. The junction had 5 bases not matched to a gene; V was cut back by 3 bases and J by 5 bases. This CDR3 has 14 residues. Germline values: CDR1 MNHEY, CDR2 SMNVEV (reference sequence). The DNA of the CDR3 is TGTGCCAGCAGTTTCGCGGGAGCAAAAGATACGCAGTATTTT. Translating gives CASSFAGAKDTQYF.

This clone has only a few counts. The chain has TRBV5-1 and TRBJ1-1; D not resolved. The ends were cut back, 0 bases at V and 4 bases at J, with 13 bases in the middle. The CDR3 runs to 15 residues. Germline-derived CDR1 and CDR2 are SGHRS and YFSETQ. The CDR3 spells CASSLEFGKATEAFF. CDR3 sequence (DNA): TGCGCCAGCAGCTTGGAATTCGGGAAGGCCACTGAAGCTTTCTTT. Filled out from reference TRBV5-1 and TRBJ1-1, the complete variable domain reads KAGVTQTPRYLIKTRGQQVTLSCSPISGHRSVSWYQQTPGQGLQFLFEYFSETQRNKGNFPGRFSGRQFSNSRSEMNVSTLELGDSALYLCASSLEFGKATEAFFGQGTRLTVV.

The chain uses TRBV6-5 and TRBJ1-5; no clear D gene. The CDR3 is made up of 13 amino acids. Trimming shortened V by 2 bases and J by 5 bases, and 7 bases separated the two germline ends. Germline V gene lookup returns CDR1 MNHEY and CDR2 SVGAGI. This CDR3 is CASSYARDQPQHF. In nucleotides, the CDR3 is TGTGCCAGCAGTTACGCCAGAGATCAGCCCCAGCATTTT.

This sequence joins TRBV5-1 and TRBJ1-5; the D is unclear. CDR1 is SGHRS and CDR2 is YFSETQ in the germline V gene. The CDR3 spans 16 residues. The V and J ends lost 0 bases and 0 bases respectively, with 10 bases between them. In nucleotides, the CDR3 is TGCGCCAGCAGCTTGGACAGCCCTTATAGCAATCAGCCCCAGCATTTT. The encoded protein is CASSLDSPYSNQPQHF.